This T cell receptor beta chain comes out of a study of T cell clones after liver transplantation (dated by TCRdb to the late 2010s). Concerning the study at large: The samples were obtained from ITN030ST, a randomized trial that attempted immunosuppression withdrawal within 2 years after liver transplantation. Donor-reactive T cell clones were identified by TCRbeta sequencing following a pre-transplant mixed lymphocyte reaction and were subsequently tracked in post-transplant blood. As an antigen-independent comparator for the donor-reactive sequences, third party-reactive TCRbeta sequences from pre-transplant MLRs were identified as well. Of the eight recipients, a few were HCV-positive, while the remaining recipients had been transplanted for non-autoimmune, non-viral indications. Subjects received no induction therapy and standard immunosuppression until randomization at 12-24 months post-transplant. Tolerance meant complete immunosuppression withdrawal for at least one year without liver enzymes rising beyond twice the upper limit of normal. Of the 8 liver transplant recipients making up the studied cohort, 3 were classified as tolerant and 5 as non-tolerant.

V is trimmed back by 9 bases and J by 4 bases, and the junction contains 9 bases that no gene match accounts for. From cysteine to phenylalanine, the CDR3 is 14 amino acids long. Just CDR3 DNA is preserved here, 42 bases in frame from base 1. Per the germline V gene, MDHEN is the CDR1 and SYDVKM is the CDR2. Alloreactive TCRbeta sequences were defined by sequencing of proliferating CFSE-low cells from the MLR. CFSE-MLRs used pre-transplant recipient cells stimulated by donor PBMCs, splenocytes or lymph node cells, or third-party PBMCs. Each of the 8 studied subjects was randomized to immunosuppression withdrawal. The Qiagen DNeasy Blood and Tissue Kit was used to isolate genomic DNA. Findings and caveats that apply to the study as a whole: Since no allograft tissue specimens were available, donor-reactive T cells may have migrated into the graft instead of being deleted. Low numbers of available donor cells limited the measurable donor-reactive repertoire in a couple of subjects. Once repertoire turnover was taken into account, donor-reactive detection showed a significant reduction for CD4 in 7 of 8 subjects and for CD8 in 8 of 8. A greater decline was seen for donor-reactive sequences than for third party-reactive sequences, suggesting partial antigen-specific deletion unrelated to withdrawal success. The conclusions were considered preliminary, being limited by small, heterogeneous patient numbers and non-standardized post-transplant time points. In most of the 8 subjects, regardless of tolerance or HCV status, circulating donor-reactive CD4 TCRbeta sequences dropped significantly post-transplant.

A word on this clone: Its specific antigen is unknown. Per-nucleotide qualities are absent, and no much larger clonotype sits a single base away.

High-throughput TCRbeta CDR3 sequencing of frozen genomic DNA was performed by immunoSEQ, including PCR amplification, mapping, bias correction and internal controls. The original methods were these. Only productive rearrangements were retained, with each unique TCRbeta sequence defined by its CDR3 nucleotide sequence together with its V and J gene. Donor-reactive sequences required at least 5-fold expansion in CFSE-low cells versus unstimulated pre-transplant cells and at least 0.01% frequency. To ensure at least 90% detection power, minimum frequency thresholds were set for each subject based on that subject's lowest-template unstimulated sample. Jensen-Shannon divergence between the top 1000 TCRbeta sequences after and before transplant was used to measure repertoire turnover. Two-sided Fisher's exact tests were used to test for changes in the detection of donor-reactive sequences. TCRdb took over this immuneACCESS table, retaining in-frame rearrangements with V and J assigned. Such tables are incomplete; in checked studies, under half of the missing clones stem from an unresolved V gene, and the remainder is unexplained. From that table come the V and J calls and clone size; the DNA was used to work out D and trimming. This sample lists about 2,000 clones; 20% to 25% were detected once. Together, the top ten hold around 15% of the sample.

The source is a human patient who received a liver transplant. A transplant means some T cells may be of graft donor rather than patient origin. The chain is assembled from TRBV28 and TRBJ2-7, with 10 central nucleotides matching TRBD1. The material sequenced was CD8+ T cells from cultured PBMCs. Read as DNA, the sequence is TGTGCCAGTAGTATGGGGACAGGGGCTTACGAGCAGTACTTC. Its translation is CASSMGTGAYEQYF.